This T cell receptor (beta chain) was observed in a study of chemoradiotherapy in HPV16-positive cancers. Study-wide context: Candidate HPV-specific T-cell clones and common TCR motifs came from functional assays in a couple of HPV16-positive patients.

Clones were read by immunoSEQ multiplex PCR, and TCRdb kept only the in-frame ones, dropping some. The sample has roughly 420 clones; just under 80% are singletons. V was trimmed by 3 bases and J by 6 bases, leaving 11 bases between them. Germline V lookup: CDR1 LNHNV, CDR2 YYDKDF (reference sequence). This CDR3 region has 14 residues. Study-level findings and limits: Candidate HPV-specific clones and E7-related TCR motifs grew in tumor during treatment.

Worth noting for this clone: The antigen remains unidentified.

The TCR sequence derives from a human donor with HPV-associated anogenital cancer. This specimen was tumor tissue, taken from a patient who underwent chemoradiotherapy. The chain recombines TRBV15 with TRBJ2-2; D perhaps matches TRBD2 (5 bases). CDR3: CATSSPLAAGELFF. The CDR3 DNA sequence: TGTGCCACCAGCAGCCCTCTAGCTGCCGGGGAGCTGTTTTTT.